This TCR beta chain derives from a study of OX40 agonist ivuxolimab in advanced cancers. The overall study: Treatment of patients was with ivuxolimab, an agonistic anti-OX40 (CD134) antibody. One hepatocellular carcinoma and two cutaneous melanoma patients partially responded.

About this clone: Its antigen is as yet unknown.

This CDR3 comprises 13 residues. The junction had 8 bases not matched to a gene; V was cut back by 5 bases and J by 11 bases. CDR1 and CDR2 (germline): SGHTA, FQGNSA. Broader study findings: Clones of CD4+ and CD8+ blood T cells grew by week 6 at doses of 0.1 to 3.0 mg/kg.

Sequencing was performed with immunoSEQ multiplex PCR; in TCRdb, only in-frame clones are kept and a portion is missing. In the table there are about 64,000 clones, just under 85% of which are singletons. The sequence was collected from an adult with an advanced solid tumor such as melanoma, head and neck, liver or kidney cancer. This specimen consisted of CD4+ or CD8+ T cells sorted from blood, obtained in a trial of the OX40 agonist ivuxolimab. The gene calls are TRBV7-2 and TRBJ2-4; 8 positions match TRBD1. CDR3 in amino acids: CASSAGQAPFQYF. CDR3 DNA sequence: TGTGCCAGCAGCGCGGGACAGGCCCCCTTTCAGTACTTC.